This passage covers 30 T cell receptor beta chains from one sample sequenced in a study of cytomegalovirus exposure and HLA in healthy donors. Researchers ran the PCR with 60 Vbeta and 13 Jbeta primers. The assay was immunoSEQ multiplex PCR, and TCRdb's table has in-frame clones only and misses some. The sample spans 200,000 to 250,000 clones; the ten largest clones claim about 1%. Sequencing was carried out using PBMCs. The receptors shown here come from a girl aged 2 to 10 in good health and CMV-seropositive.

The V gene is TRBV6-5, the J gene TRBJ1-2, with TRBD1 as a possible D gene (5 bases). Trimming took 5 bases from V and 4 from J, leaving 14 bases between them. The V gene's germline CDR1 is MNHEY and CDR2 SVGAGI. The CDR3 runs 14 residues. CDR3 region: CASSLTQGSYGYTF. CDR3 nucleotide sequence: TGTGCCAGCAGTCTCACTCAGGGAAGCTATGGCTACACCTTC.

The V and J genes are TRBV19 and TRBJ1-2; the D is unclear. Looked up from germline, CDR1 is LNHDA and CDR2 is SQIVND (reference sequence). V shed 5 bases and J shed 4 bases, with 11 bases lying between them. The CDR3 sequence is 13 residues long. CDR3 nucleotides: TGTGCCAGTAGTCTAACTGAGCTCTATGGCTACACCTTC. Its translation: CASSLTELYGYTF.

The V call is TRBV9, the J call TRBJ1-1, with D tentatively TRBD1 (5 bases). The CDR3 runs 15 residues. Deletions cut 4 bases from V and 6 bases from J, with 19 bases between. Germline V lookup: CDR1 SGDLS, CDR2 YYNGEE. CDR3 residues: CASSSHGGRDAEAFF. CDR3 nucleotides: TGTGCCAGCAGCTCCCACGGGGGGAGAGACGCTGAAGCTTTCTTT. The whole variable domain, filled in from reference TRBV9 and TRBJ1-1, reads DSGVTQTPKHLITATGQRVTLRCSPRSGDLSVYWYQQSLDQGLQFLIQYYNGEERAKGNILERFSAQQFPDLHSELNLSSLELGDSALYFCASSSHGGRDAEAFFGQGTRLTVV.

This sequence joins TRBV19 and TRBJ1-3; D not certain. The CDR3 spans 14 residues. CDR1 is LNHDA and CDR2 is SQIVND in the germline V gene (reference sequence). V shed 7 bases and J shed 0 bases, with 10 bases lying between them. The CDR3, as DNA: TGTGCCAGTACCACCGGAGCCTCTGGAAACACCATATATTTT. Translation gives CASTTGASGNTIYF. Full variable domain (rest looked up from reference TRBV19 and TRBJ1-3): DGGITQSPKYLFRKEGQNVTLSCEQNLNHDAMYWYRQDPGQGLRLIYYSQIVNDFQKGDIAEGYSVSREKKESFPLTVTSAQKNPTAFYLCASTTGASGNTIYFGEGSWLTVV.

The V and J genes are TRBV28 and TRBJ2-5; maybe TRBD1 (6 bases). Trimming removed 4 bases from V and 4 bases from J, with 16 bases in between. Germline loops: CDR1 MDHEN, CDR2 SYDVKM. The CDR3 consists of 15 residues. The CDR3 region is CASSSPGEGRETQYF. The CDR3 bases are TGTGCCAGCAGTTCCCCAGGGGAAGGTCGAGAGACCCAGTACTTC.

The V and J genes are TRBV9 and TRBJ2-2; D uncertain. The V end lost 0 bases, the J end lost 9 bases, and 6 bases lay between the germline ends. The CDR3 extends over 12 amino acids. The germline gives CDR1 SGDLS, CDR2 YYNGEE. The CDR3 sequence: CASSVAGRELFF. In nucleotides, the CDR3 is TGTGCCAGCAGCGTAGCAGGCCGGGAGCTGTTTTTT. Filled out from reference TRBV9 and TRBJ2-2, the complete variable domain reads DSGVTQTPKHLITATGQRVTLRCSPRSGDLSVYWYQQSLDQGLQFLIQYYNGEERAKGNILERFSAQQFPDLHSELNLSSLELGDSALYFCASSVAGRELFFGEGSRLTVL.

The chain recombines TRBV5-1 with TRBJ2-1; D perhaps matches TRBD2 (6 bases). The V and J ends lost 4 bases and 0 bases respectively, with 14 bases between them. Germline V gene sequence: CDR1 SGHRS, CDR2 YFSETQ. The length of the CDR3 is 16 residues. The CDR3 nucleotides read TGCGCCAGCAGCCCCCTAGCGCCTAGCTCCTACAATGAGCAGTTCTTC. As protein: CASSPLAPSSYNEQFF.

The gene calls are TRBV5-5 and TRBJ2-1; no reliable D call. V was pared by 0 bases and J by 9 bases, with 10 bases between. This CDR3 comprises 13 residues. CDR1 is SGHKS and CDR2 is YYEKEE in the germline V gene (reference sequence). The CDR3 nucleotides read TGTGCCAGCAGCTTGGTACCGCGAGGTGAGCAGTTCTTC. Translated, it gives CASSLVPRGEQFF.

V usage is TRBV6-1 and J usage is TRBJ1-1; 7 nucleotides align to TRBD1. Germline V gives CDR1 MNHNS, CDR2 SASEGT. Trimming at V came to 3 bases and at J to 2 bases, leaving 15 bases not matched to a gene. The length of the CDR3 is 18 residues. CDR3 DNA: TGTGCCAGCAGTGAGCCGTGGTTTGCCGGGACAGTAAACACTGAAGCTTTCTTT. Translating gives CASSEPWFAGTVNTEAFF.

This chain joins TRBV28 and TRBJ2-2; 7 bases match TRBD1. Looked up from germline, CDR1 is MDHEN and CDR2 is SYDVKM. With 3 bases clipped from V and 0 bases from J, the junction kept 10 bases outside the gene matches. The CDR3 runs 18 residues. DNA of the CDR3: TGTGCCAGCAGTTTGTCGGAGTGGGGGACAGCGAACACCGGGGAGCTGTTTTTT. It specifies CASSLSEWGTANTGELFF.

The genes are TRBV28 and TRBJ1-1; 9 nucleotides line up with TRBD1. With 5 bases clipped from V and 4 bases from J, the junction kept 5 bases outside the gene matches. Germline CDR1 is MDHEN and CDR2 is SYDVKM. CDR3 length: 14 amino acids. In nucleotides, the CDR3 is TGTGCCAGCAGTACACAGGGGGCGACCACTGAAGCTTTCTTT. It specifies CASSTQGATTEAFF. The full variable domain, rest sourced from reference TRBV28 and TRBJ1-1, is DVKVTQSSRYLVKRTGEKVFLECVQDMDHENMFWYRQDPGLGLRLIYFSYDVKMKEKGDIPEGYSVSREKKERFSLILESASTNQTSMYLCASSTQGATTEAFFGQGTRLTVV.

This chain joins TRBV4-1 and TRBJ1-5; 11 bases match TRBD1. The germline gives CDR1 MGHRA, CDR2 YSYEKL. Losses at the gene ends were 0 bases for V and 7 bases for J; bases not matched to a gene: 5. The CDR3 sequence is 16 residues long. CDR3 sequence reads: CASSQDGTGGRQPQHF. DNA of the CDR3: TGCGCCAGCAGCCAAGATGGGACAGGGGGGAGGCAGCCCCAGCATTTT.

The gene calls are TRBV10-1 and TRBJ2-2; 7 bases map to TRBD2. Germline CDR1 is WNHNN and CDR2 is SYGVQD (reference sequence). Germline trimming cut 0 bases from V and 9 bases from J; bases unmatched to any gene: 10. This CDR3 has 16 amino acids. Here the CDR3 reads CASSESEGGPARELFF. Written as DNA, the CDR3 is TGCGCCAGCAGTGAGTCTGAGGGAGGGCCGGCCCGGGAGCTGTTTTTT.

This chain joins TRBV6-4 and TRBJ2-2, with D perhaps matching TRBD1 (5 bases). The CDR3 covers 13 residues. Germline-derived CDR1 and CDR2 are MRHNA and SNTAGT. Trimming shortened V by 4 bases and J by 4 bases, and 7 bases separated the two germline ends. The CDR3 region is CASSVRGTGELFF. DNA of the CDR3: TGTGCCAGCAGTGTAAGGGGCACCGGGGAGCTGTTTTTT.

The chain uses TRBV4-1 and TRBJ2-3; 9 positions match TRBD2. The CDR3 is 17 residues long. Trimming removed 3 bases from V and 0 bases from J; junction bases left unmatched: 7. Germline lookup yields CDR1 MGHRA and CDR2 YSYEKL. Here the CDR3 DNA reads TGCGCCAGCAGCCACCTCACCCTAGCGGGAAGCACAGATACGCAGTATTTT. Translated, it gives CASSHLTLAGSTDTQYF.

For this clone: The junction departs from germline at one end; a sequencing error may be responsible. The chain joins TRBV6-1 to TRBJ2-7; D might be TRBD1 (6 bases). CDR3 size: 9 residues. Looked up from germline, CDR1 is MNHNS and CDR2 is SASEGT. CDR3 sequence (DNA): TGTGCCAGCACCCCCAGGGGAAACTTC. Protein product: CASTPRGNF.

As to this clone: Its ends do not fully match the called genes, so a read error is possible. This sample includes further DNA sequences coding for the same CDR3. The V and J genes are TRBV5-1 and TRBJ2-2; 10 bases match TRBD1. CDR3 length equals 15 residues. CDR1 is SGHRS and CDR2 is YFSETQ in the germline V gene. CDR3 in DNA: TGCGCCAGCAGCTTGGAGGGACAGGGGACCGGGGAGTTGTTTTTT. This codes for CASSLEGQGTGELFF.

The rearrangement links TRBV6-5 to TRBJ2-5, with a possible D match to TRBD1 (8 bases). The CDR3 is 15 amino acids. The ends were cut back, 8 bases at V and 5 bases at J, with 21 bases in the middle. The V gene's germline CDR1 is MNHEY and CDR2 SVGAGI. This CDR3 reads CASGPPDREGETQYF. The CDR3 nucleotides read TGTGCCAGCGGCCCCCCGGACAGGGAGGGGGAGACCCAGTACTTC.

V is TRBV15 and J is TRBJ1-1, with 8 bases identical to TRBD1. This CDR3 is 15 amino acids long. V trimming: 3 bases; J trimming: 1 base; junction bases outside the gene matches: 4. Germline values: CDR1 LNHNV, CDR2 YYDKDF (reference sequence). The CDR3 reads CATSSEGQANTEAFF. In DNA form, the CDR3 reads TGTGCCACCAGCAGCGAGGGACAGGCGAACACTGAAGCTTTCTTT.

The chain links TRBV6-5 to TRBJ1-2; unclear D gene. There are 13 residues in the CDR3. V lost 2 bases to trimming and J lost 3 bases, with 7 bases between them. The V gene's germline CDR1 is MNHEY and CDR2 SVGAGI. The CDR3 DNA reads TGTGCCAGCAGTTACAGGGAGGACTATGGCTACACCTTC. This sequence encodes CASSYREDYGYTF.

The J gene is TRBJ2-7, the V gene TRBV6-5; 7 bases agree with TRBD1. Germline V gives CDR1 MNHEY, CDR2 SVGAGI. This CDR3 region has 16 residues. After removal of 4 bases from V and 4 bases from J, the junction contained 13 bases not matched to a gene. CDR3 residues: CASSSAQGKVLYEQYF. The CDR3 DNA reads TGTGCCAGCAGTTCGGCACAGGGGAAGGTACTGTACGAGCAGTACTTC.

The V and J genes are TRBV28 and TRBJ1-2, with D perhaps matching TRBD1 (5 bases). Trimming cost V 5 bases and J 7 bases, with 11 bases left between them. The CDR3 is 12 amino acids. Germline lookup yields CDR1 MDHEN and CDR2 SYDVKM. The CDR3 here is CASSGPGIGYTF. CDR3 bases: TGTGCCAGCAGTGGGCCAGGGATTGGCTACACCTTC.

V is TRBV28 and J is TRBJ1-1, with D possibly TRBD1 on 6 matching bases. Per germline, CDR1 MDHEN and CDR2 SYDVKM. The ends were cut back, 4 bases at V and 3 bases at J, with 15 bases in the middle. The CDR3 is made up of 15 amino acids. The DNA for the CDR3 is TGTGCCAGCAGTTCCCCCCCGGGACACCACACTGAAGCTTTCTTT. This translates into CASSSPPGHHTEAFF.

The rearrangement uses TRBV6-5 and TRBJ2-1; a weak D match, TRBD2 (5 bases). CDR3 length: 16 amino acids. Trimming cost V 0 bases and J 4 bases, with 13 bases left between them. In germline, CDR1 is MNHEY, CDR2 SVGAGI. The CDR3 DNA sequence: TGTGCCAGCAGTTACTCGACGACTACACAATACAATGAGCAGTTCTTC. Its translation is CASSYSTTTQYNEQFF.

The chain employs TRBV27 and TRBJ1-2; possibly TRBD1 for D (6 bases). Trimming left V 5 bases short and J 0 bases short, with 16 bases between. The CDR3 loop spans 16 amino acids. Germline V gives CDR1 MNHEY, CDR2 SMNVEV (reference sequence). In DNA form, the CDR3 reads TGTGCCAGCAGTCCGTTTGCGGGGGGCCCTAACTATGGCTACACCTTC. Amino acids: CASSPFAGGPNYGYTF.

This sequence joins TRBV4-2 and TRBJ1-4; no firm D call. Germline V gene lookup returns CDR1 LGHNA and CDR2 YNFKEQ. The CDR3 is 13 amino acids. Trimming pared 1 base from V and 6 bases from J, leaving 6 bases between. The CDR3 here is CASSQVRDEKLFF. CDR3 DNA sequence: TGTGCCAGCAGCCAAGTGCGCGATGAAAAACTGTTTTTT.

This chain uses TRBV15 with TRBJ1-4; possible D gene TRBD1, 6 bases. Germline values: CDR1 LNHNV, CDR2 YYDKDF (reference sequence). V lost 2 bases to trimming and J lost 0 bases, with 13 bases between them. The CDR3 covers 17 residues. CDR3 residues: CATSRSYRAATNEKLFF. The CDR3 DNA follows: TGTGCCACCAGCAGATCCTACAGGGCCGCAACTAATGAAAAACTGTTTTTT.

The CDR3 here is CASSMSRQGASGYTF. Here the CDR3 DNA reads TGTGCCAGTAGTATGTCCCGACAGGGGGCGAGCGGCTACACCTTC. The gene calls are TRBV19 and TRBJ1-2; the match to TRBD1 covers 10 bases. This CDR3 has 15 amino acids. Per the germline V gene, CDR1 is LNHDA and CDR2 is SQIVND (reference sequence). Germline trimming cut 3 bases from V and 8 bases from J; bases unmatched to any gene: 9.

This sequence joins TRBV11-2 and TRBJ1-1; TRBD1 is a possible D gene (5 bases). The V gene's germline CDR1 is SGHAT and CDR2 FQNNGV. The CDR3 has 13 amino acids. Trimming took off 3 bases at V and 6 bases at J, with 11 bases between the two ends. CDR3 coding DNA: TGTGCCAGCAGCTTTGACAGAGTCTCTGAAGCTTTCTTT. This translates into CASSFDRVSEAFF.

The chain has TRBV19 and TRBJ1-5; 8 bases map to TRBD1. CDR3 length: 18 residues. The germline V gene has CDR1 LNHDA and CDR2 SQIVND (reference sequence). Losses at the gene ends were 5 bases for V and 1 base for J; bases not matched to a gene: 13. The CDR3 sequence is CASSPRTGKFGSNQPQHF. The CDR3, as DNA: TGTGCCAGTAGTCCACGGACAGGGAAGTTCGGGAGCAATCAGCCCCAGCATTTT. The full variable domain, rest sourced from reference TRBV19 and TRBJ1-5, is DGGITQSPKYLFRKEGQNVTLSCEQNLNHDAMYWYRQDPGQGLRLIYYSQIVNDFQKGDIAEGYSVSREKKESFPLTVTSAQKNPTAFYLCASSPRTGKFGSNQPQHFGDGTRLSIL.